A selection of T cell receptor beta chains follows, all from one sample in a study of T cells in Graves' hyperthyroidism and ophthalmopathy. TCRdb re-derived calls from the multiplex PCR reads in MiXCR, one entry per CDR3 protein. There are 550,000 to 650,000 distinct CDR3 sequences in the sample; 11% to 15% occur only once, and more than 5% lies in the top ten. Sequenced sample: blood. Source of these receptors: a woman younger than 45 with Graves' hyperthyroidism that later progressed to Graves' ophthalmopathy. Each CDR3 is given with its conserved first and last residue. The D gene is left open where the match is weak. The size field is filled for only some rows; it gives once, few, many or a size class.

J	size	V	D	CDR3	DNA
TRBJ2-5	few	TRBV20-1	.	CSWAQGETQYF	TGCAGTTGGGCTCAGGGAGAGACCCAGTACTTC
TRBJ2-3	many	TRBV11-2	.	CASSLYSLDTQYF	TGTGCCAGCAGCTTGTACAGCCTAGATACGCAGTATTTT
TRBJ1-1	.	TRBV20-1	TRBD1	CSARQGVANTEAFF	TGCAGTGCTAGACAGGGGGTGGCGAACACTGAAGCTTTCTTT
TRBJ1-5	few	TRBV19	.	CASSSTGNDNQPQHF	TGTGCCAGTAGTTCTACAGGGAACGACAATCAGCCCCAGCATTTT
TRBJ1-3	few	TRBV19	.	CASSITGDSGNTIYF	TGTGCCAGTAGTATCACGGGAGACTCTGGAAACACCATATATTTT
TRBJ1-2	.	TRBV28	.	CASSLTTGFLYGYTF	TGTGCCAGCAGTTTAACTACAGGGTTCCTCTATGGCTACACCTTC
TRBJ2-1	many	TRBV10-3	.	CAIRASDLEYNEQFF	TGTGCCATCAGGGCTAGCGACCTAGAATACAATGAGCAGTTCTTC
TRBJ1-1	many	TRBV19	.	CASSGNRLTEAFF	TGTGCCAGTAGTGGTAACAGGTTAACTGAAGCTTTCTTT
TRBJ1-1	.	TRBV5-1	.	CASNLQGEAAEAFF	TGCGCCAGCAACCTGCAAGGGGAAGCCGCTGAAGCTTTCTTT
TRBJ1-3	many	TRBV10-3	.	CAISSNSGDTIYF	TGTGCCATCAGTAGTAACTCTGGAGACACCATATATTTT
TRBJ2-1	many	TRBV20-1	.	CSARDVGTYSYNEQFF	TGCAGTGCTAGAGATGTAGGGACTTACTCCTACAATGAGCAGTTCTTC
TRBJ2-2	many	TRBV5-1	TRBD1	CASSSSLDRVTGELFF	TGCGCCAGCAGCTCTAGCCTGGACAGGGTCACCGGGGAGCTGTTTTTT
TRBJ1-3	many	TRBV28	.	CASSPAGADGNTIYF	TGTGCCAGCAGTCCGGCAGGGGCGGACGGAAACACCATATATTTT
TRBJ2-1	many	TRBV28	.	CASSLTRSRSTYNEQFF	TGTGCCAGCAGTTTAACTAGGTCCCGAAGCACCTACAATGAGCAGTTCTTC
TRBJ2-1	once	TRBV7-9	.	CASSNVRDKDNEQFF	TGTGCCAGCAGCAATGTCCGGGACAAGGACAATGAGCAGTTCTTC
TRBJ1-4	many	TRBV6-1	.	CASNAHSSPNEKLFF	TGTGCCAGCAACGCCCACAGTTCTCCCAATGAAAAACTGTTTTTT
TRBJ2-3	.	TRBV6-4	TRBD2	CASRLGLADTDTQYF	TGTGCCAGCAGGCTGGGACTAGCGGACACAGATACGCAGTATTTT
TRBJ2-1	many	TRBV11-2	TRBD2	CASSLVRLRRLAYNEQFF	TGTGCCAGCAGCCTAGTGCGTTTAAGGAGACTAGCTTACAATGAGCAGTTCTTC
TRBJ2-7	.	TRBV29-1	.	CSVEARNYEQYF	TGCAGCGTTGAAGCACGGAACTACGAGCAGTACTTC
TRBJ2-1	.	TRBV30	TRBD2	CAWEPGLAGSTQFF	TGTGCCTGGGAGCCGGGACTAGCGGGATCGACCCAGTTCTTC
TRBJ1-1	many	TRBV12-3/TRBV12-4	TRBD1	CASSAPPGQTNTEAFF	TGTGCCAGCAGTGCTCCTCCGGGACAGACAAACACTGAAGCTTTCTTT
TRBJ1-2	many	TRBV18	.	CASSPGTGSYGYTF	TGTGCCAGCTCACCAGGCACAGGGAGCTATGGCTACACCTTC
TRBJ2-3	many	TRBV11-3	TRBD2	CASSPTLTSVSDTQYF	TGTGCCAGCAGCCCGACCTTGACTAGCGTTTCAGATACGCAGTATTTT
TRBJ1-5	many	TRBV15	.	CATRGGEGNQPQHF	TGTGCCACCCGAGGGGGAGAGGGCAATCAGCCCCAGCATTTT